This T cell receptor (beta chain) came from a study of response to subunit inactivated influenza vaccine. Study conclusions and caveats: The authors proposed limited new T cell recruitment per seasonal influenza vaccination.

This CDR3 has 16 amino acids. In germline, CDR1 is MGHRA, CDR2 YSYEKL. Trimming removed 4 bases at V and 7 bases at J, with 20 bases between. MiXCR, applied by TCRdb to the RT-PCR reads, yields one record per CDR3 protein. The table shows roughly 170,000 distinct CDR3 sequences, with approximately 8.7% occurring only once. On this clonotype: Its antigen is not known.

This sequence was found in a man aged 45-60 years who received an inactivated influenza vaccine. The starting material was non-naive T cells sorted from PBMCs, obtained on the day of vaccination. The chain uses TRBV4-1 and TRBJ1-5; possibly TRBD1 for D (5 bases). This chain's CDR3 is CASSRSGGGIGQPQHF. The DNA for the CDR3 is TGCGCCAGCAGCCGTTCGGGGGGGGGTATAGGCCAGCCCCAGCATTTT.